This T cell receptor beta chain is from a study of vaccination and CD4 T cells after COVID-19. Details on this clonotype: Antigen: not known.

Treatment defined: roughly 10-day PBMC culture with coronavirus spike peptide pools or control peptides (ViraFEST assay). The Oncomine TCR Beta short-read assay generated sequence data from the DNA of cultured CD4+ T cells. Genomic DNA was taken out of cultured CD4+ T cells by extraction. TCRdb called the PCR reads again in MiXCR, with one record for every CDR3 protein. The profile shows about 20,000 distinct CDR3 sequences, under 70% of them singletons. The germline CDR1 and CDR2 sequences are MGHRA and YSYEKL. V lost 5 bases to trimming and J lost 4 bases, with 11 bases between them. This CDR3 is built from 13 residues.

Sequenced sample: CD4+ T cells from blood, cultured in vitro. V is TRBV4-1 and J is TRBJ1-1, with D hard to call. This clonotype was obtained from a human donor who had recovered from COVID-19. In DNA, the CDR3 is TGCGCCAGCAGCGAGACCTACACCACTGAAGCTTTCTTT. Protein sequence: CASSETYTTEAFF.